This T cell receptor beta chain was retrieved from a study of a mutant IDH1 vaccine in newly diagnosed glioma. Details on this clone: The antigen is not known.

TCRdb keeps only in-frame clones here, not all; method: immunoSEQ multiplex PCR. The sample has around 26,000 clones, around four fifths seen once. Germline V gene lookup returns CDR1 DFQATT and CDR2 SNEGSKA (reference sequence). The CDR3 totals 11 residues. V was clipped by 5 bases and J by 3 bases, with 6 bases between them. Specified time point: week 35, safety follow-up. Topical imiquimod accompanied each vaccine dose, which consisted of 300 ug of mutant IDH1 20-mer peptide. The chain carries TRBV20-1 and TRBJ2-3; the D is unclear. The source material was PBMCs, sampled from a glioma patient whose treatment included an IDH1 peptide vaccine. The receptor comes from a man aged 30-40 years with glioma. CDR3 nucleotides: TGCAGTGCTGATCGGACAGATACGCAGTATTTT. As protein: CSADRTDTQYF.